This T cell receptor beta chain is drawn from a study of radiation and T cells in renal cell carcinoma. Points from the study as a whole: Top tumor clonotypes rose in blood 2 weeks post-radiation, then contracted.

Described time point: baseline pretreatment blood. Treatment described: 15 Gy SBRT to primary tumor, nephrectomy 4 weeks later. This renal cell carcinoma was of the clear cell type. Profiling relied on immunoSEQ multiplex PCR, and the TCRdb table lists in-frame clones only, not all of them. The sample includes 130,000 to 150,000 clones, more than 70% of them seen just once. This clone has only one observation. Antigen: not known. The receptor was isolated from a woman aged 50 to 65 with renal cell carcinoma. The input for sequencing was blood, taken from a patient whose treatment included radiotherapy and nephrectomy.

The CDR3: CASSYSNGVHTEAFF. The CDR3 DNA sequence: TGTGCCAGCAGTTACTCGAATGGAGTACACACTGAAGCTTTCTTT. The chain recombines TRBV6-6 with TRBJ1-1; no clear D gene. This CDR3 contains 15 residues. Trimming took off 0 bases at V and 3 bases at J, with 11 bases between the two ends. Germline CDR1 and CDR2: MNHNY and SVGAGI (reference sequence).